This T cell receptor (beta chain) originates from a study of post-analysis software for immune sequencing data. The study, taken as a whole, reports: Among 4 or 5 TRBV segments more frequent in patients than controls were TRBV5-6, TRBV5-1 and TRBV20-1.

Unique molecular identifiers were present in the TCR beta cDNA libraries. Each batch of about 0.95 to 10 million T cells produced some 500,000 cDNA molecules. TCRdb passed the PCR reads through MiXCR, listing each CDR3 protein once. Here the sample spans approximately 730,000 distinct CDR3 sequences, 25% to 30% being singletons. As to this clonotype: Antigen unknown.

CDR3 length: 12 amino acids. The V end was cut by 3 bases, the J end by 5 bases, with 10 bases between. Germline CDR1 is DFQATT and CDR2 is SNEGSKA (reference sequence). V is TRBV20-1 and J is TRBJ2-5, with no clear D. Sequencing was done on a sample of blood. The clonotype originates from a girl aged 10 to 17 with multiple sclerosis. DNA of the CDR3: TGCAGTGCTAGTTACACCTCGGAGACCCAGTACTTC. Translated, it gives CSASYTSETQYF.